This T cell receptor (beta chain) was retrieved from a study of blood T cell repertoires in COVID-19. Here immunoSEQ multiplex PCR was the method, and the copy in TCRdb shows in-frame clones only, minus some. The sample includes about 180,000 clones, about 88% of them seen just once. The CDR3 is made up of 15 amino acids. Germline V gives CDR1 MNHEY, CDR2 SVGAGI. V shed 9 bases, J shed 0 bases, and the junction held 5 bases outside the gene matches. Sequencing was carried out using peripheral blood. This clonotype was sampled from a woman in her 30s with active or convalescent COVID-19. V and J are TRBV6-5 and TRBJ2-1; TRBD1 agrees at 10 bases. CDR3 bases: TGTGCCAGTAAGACAGGGGGCAGCTCCTACAATGAGCAGTTCTTC. This gives the protein CASKTGGSSYNEQFF.